Given below is one T cell receptor (beta chain) in context. Its specificity is unknown. Antigen-specific CD4+ T cells expanded by the ViraFEST assay with viral peptide pools were then sequenced. Between days 9 and 10 of culture, CD4+ T cells were separated out. The study found no prior SARS-CoV-2 infection in the vaccine recipients, who tested negative for nucleocapsid antibodies. PBMC cultures contained approximately 1.8 million cells per well, 9.5 to 10 IU/ml IL-2 and around 9.9 ug/ml peptides. On both days 3 and 7, half of the culture medium was replaced with IL-2 medium. The data were obtained in a study of vaccination effects on CD4 cells after COVID-19. In the study overall: Of the BNT162b2 and mRNA-1273 vaccines, participants received two doses of one or the other. Notes on the study in general: Early post-infection timepoints were missing from the study, which also had few convalescent patients.

The table came from immunoSEQ multiplex PCR; TCRdb's copy has only in-frame clones and leaves some out. The data hold tens of thousands of clones, with 60% to 75% observed a single time. Germline V lookup: CDR1 SGHTA, CDR2 FQGNSA. V lost 2 bases, J lost 9 bases, and 13 bases lay in between. CDR3 length: 13 residues. The chain recombines TRBV7-2 with TRBJ2-5; D may match TRBD1 or TRBD2 (6 bases each). The receptor's source is a human donor who received a COVID-19 vaccine. The material sequenced was CD4+ T cells from PBMCs cultured with HCoV-NL63 spike peptides, taken before COVID-19 vaccination. The CDR3: CASSLYGGEAQYF. The CDR3 DNA sequence: TGTGCCAGCAGCTTATACGGGGGCGAGGCCCAGTACTTC. The full variable domain, completed using reference TRBV7-2 and TRBJ2-5, is GAGVSQSPSNKVTEKGKDVELRCDPISGHTALYWYRQSLGQGLEFLIYFQGNSAPDKSGLPSDRFSAERTGGSVSTLTIQRTQQEDSAVYLCASSLYGGEAQYFGPGTRLLVL.